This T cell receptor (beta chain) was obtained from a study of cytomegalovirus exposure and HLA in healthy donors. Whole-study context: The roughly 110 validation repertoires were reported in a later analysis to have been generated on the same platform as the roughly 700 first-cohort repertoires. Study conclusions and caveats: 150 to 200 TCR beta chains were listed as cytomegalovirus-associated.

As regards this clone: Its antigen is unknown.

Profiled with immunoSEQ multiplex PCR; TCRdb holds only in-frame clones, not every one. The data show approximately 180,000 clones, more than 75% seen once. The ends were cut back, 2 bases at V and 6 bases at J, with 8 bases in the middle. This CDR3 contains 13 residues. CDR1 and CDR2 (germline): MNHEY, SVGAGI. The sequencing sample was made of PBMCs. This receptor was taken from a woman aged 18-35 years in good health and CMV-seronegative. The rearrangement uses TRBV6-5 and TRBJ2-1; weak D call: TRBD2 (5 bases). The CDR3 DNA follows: TGTGCCAGCAGTTACGAGAGGGCCAATGAGCAGTTCTTC. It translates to CASSYERANEQFF.